Detailed here is one TCR beta chain. Its matching antigen is unknown. A multiplex PCR was run with 60 Vbeta primers and 13 Jbeta primers. Produced via immunoSEQ multiplex PCR; TCRdb's table is partial and in-frame only. The data hold approximately 150,000 clones, with 70% to 85% observed a single time. This entry comes from a study of cytomegalovirus exposure and HLA in healthy donors. Study-wide results and limits: In the analysis, some V segments, TRBV6-2 and TRBV6-3 included, were excluded as indistinguishable. Within an earlier analysis, most TCR beta V segments proved productive either about 90% or about 30% of the time.

This CDR3 is 18 amino acids long. V lost 5 bases, J lost 7 bases, and 21 bases stayed unmatched. Germline CDR1 is MDHEN and CDR2 is SYDVKM. The sequencing input was PBMCs. The receptor comes from a man between 18 and 29 years old in good health and CMV-seronegative. This chain joins TRBV28 and TRBJ1-2, with TRBD1 identical over 8 bases. CDR3 nucleotide sequence: TGTGCCAGCAGTCCCCCTCCGGGACAGGAGGGAAGGAATAGTGGCTACACCTTC. It specifies CASSPPPGQEGRNSGYTF.